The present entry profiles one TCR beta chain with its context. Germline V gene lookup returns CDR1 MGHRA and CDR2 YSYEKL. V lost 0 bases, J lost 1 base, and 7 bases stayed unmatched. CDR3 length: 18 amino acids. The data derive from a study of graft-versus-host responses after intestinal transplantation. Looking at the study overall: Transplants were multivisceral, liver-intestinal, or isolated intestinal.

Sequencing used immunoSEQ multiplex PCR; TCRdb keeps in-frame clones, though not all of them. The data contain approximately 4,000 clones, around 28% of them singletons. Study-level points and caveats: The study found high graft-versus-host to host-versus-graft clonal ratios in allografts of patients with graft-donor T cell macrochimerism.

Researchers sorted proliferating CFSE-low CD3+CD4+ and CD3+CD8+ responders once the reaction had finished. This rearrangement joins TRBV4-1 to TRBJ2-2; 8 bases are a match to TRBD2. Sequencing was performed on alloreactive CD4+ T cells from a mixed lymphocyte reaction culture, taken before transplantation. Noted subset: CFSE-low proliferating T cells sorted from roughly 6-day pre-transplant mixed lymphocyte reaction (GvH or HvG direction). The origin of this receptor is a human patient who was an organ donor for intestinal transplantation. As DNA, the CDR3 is TGCGCCAGCAGCCAAGATAGGTTTCTAGCGGGGAACACCGGGGAGCTGTTTTTT. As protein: CASSQDRFLAGNTGELFF.